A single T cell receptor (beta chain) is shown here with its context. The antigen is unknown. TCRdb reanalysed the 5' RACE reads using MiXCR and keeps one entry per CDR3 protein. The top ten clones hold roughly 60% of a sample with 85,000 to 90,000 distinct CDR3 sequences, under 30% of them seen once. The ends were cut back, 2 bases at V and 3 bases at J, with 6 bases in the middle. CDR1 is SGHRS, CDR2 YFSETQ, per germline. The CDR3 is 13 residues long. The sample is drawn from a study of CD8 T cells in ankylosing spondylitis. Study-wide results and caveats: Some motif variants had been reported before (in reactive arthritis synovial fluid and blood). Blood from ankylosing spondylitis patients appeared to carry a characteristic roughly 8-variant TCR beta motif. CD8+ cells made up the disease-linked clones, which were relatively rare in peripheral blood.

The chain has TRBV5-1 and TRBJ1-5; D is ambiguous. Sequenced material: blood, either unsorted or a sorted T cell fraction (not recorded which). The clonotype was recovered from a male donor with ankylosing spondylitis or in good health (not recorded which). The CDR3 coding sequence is TGCGCCAGCAGCTTCGGATACAATCAGCCCCAGCATTTT. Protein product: CASSFGYNQPQHF.